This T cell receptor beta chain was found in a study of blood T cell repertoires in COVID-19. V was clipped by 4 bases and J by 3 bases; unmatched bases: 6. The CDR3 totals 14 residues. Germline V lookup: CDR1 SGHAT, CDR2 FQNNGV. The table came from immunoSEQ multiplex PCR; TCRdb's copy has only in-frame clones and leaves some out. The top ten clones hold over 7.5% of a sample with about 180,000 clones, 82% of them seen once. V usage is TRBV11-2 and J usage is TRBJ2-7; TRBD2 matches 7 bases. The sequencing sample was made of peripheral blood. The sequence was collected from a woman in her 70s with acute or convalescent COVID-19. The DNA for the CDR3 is TGTGCCAGCAGCTCGAGCGGGGCTCTCTACGAGCAGTACTTC. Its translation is CASSSSGALYEQYF. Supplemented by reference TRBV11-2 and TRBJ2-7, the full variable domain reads EAGVAQSPRYKIIEKRQSVAFWCNPISGHATLYWYQQILGQGPKLLIQFQNNGVVDDSQLPKDRFSAERLKGVDSTLKIQPAKLEDSAVYLCASSSSGALYEQYFGPGTRLTVT.